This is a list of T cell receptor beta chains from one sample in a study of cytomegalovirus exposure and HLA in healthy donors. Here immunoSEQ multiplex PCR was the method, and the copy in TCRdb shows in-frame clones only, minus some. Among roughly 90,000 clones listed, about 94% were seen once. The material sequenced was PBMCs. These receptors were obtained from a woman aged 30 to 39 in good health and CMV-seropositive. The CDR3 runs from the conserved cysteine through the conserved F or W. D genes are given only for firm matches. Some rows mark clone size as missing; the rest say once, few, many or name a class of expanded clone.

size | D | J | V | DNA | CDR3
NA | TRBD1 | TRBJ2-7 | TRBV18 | TGTGCCAGCTCCCGGGACAGACTATACGAGCAGTACTTC | CASSRDRLYEQYF
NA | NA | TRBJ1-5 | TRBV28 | TGTGCCAGCAGTTTAGGTCAGGGTAGTCAGCCCCAGCATTTT | CASSLGQGSQPQHF
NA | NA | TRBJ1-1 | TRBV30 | TGTGCCTGGTCCGGCACTGAAGCTTTCTTT | CAWSGTEAFF
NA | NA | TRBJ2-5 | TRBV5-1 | TGCGCCAGCAACGAGGGTAGTCGGCAGGTTGAGACCCAGTACTTC | CASNEGSRQVETQYF
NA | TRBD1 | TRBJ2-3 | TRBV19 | TGTGCCAGTAGTATAGGGGGACAGCTATTGACAGATACGCAGTATTTT | CASSIGGQLLTDTQYF
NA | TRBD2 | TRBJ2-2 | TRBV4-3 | TGCGCCAGCAGCCAAGTACCGTCTTGGGGAGGGACTAACACCGGGGAGCTGTTTTTT | CASSQVPSWGGTNTGELFF
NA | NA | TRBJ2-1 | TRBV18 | TGTGCCAGCTCACAAACCGGGAACTACAATGAGCAGTTCTTC | CASSQTGNYNEQFF
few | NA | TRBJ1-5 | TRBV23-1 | TGCGCCAGCAGCCTCCCGGAGATAGGATCGAACCTAGGTTTTGCCCACAATCAGCCCCAGCATTTT | CASSLPEIGSNLGFAHNQPQHF
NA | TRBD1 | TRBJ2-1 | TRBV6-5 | TGTGCCAGCAGTGCGACAGGGGGCGGGTACAATGAGCAGTTCTTC | CASSATGGGYNEQFF
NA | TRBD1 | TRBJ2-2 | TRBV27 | TGTGCCAGCAGTTTACTAGGACAGGGGGCTGGCGGGGAGCTGTTTTTT | CASSLLGQGAGGELFF
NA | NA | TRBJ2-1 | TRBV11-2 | TGTGCCAGCAGCTTAGCAAATTCCTACAATGAGCAGTTCTTC | CASSLANSYNEQFF
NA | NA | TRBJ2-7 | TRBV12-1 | TGTGCCAGCAGCTTTTCTGTTCGCGGCTCATCCTACGAGCAGTACTTC | CASSFSVRGSSYEQYF
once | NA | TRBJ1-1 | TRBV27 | TGTGCCAGCAGTCCGGGGGGCGTGGGTCGGTTAAACACTGAAGCTTTCTTT | CASSPGGVGRLNTEAFF
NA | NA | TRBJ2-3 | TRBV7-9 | TGTGCCAGCAGGATACGGGGGTATCCAGATACGCAGTATTTT | CASRIRGYPDTQYF
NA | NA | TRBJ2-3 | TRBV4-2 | TGTGCCAGCAGCCAAGATTTGGTTCTAGCCGGTTACACAGATACGCAGTATTTT | CASSQDLVLAGYTDTQYF
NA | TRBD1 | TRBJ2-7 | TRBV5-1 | TGCGCCAGCAGCTATGGACAGGGTGACACCTACGAGCAGTACTTC | CASSYGQGDTYEQYF
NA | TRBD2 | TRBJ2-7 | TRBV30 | TGTGCCTGGAGTGTAAATAGCGGGTACGAGCAGTACTTC | CAWSVNSGYEQYF
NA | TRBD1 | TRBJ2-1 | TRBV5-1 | TGCGCCAGCAGCTGGGGGCCGGACAGGGGGTCGATTGAGCAGTTCTTC | CASSWGPDRGSIEQFF
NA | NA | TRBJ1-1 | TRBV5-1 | TGCGCCAGCAGCTTGGCGGCCAGGGAAAACACTGAAGCTTTCTTT | CASSLAARENTEAFF
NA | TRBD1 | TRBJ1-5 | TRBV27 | TGTGCCAGCAGTCGGGCCGGGACAGGGGACCAGCCCCAGCATTTT | CASSRAGTGDQPQHF
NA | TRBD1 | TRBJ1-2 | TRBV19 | TGTGCCAGTAGACCTAAAACCCGGGACAGCAACTATGGCTACACCTTC | CASRPKTRDSNYGYTF
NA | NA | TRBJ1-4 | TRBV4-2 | TGTGCCAGCAGCTTAAGTGGGGGGGGCGTAATAGTTGAAAAACTGTTTTTT | CASSLSGGGVIVEKLFF
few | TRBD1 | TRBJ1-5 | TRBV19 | TGTGCCAGTAGTATCCGGGGCAGGGGGGATCAGCCCCAGCATTTT | CASSIRGRGDQPQHF
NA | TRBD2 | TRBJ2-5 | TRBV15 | TGTGCCACCAGCAGGACCGGGACTAGGGGGGAGACCCAGTACTTC | CATSRTGTRGETQYF
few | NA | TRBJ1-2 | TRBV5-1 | TGCGCCAGCAGCTTGTCAGGGGTCGGTGGCTACACCTTC | CASSLSGVGGYTF
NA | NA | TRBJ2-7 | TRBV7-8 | TGTGCCAGCAGCTTAGACAGAGTATACGAGCAGTACTTC | CASSLDRVYEQYF
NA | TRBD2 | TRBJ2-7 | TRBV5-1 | TGCGCCAGCAGCTTGCGGGAGGGTAGGGAGCAGTACTTC | CASSLREGREQYF
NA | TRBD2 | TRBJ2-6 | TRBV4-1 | TGCGCCAGCAGCCGAGCGGGACTAGCGGAGATCTCTGGGGCCAACGTCCTGACTTTC | CASSRAGLAEISGANVLTF
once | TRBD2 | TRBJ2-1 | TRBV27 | TGTGCCAGCAGTTTAAGCCCCTTACTAGCGGGAGTGTGGAATGAGCAGTTCTTC | CASSLSPLLAGVWNEQFF
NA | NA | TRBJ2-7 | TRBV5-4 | TGTGCCAGCAGCTCTCAGTCGTCCGAGCAGTACTTC | CASSSQSSEQYF
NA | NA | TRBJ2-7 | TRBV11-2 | TGTGCCAGCAGCTTAGTGGACAACGAGCAGTACTTC | CASSLVDNEQYF
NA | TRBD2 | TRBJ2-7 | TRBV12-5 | TGTGCTAGTAGCCGCGGGACTAGCGGGGCGTTGGACTTC | CASSRGTSGALDF
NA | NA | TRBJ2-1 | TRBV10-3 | TGTGCCATCAGACCACAGGGAAGCTCCTACAATGAGCAGTTCTTC | CAIRPQGSSYNEQFF
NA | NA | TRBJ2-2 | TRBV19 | TGTGCCAGTAGTATAAGAGGTGGCCGGGAGCTGTTTTTT | CASSIRGGRELFF
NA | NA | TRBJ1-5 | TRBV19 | TGTGCCAGTAGTATTGGCCAGAGCAATCAGCCCCAGCATTTT | CASSIGQSNQPQHF
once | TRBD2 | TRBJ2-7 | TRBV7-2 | TGTGCCAGCAGCTTAGTGCCTAGCGGGGGGCCCTACGAGCAGTACTTC | CASSLVPSGGPYEQYF
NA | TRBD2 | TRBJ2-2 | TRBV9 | TGTGCCAGCAGCGTAGTAGGAGCGGGAGGGAACACCGGGGAGCTGTTTTTT | CASSVVGAGGNTGELFF
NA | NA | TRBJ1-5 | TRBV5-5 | TGTGCCAGCAGCGGCATCGGGACAAACAATCAGCCCCAGCATTTT | CASSGIGTNNQPQHF
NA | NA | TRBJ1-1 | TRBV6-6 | TGTGCCAGCAGTTACTCGAACGGGATTGAAGCTTTCTTT | CASSYSNGIEAFF
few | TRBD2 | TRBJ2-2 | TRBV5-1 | TGCGCCAGCAGCCCCCCCCGAGCGGGAGAAGGAATCGGGGAGCTGTTTTTT | CASSPPRAGEGIGELFF
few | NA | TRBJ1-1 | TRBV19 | TGTGCCAGTAGTATATACGGTGCGGCGAACACTGAAGCTTTCTTT | CASSIYGAANTEAFF
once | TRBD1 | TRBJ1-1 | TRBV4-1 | TGCGCCAGCAGCCAAGGGACAGGGGGGCCTGAAGCTTTCTTT | CASSQGTGGPEAFF
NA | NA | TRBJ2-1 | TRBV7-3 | TGTGCCAGCAGTTCCGGGACAAGATGGGACAATGAGCAGTTCTTC | CASSSGTRWDNEQFF
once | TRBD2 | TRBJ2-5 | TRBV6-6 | TGTGCCAGCAGTTACCCCGGACTAGAATCTGAGACCCAGTACTTC | CASSYPGLESETQYF
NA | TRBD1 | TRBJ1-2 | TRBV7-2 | TGTGCCAGCAGCTTAGCAGGGACAGGAGGCTACACCTTC | CASSLAGTGGYTF
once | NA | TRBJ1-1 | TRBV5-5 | TGTGCCAGCAGCTTCCAGGGATTGCGGACTGAAGCTTTCTTT | CASSFQGLRTEAFF
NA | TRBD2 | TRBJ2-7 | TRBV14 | TGTGCCAGCAGCCAAGGCCGGACTAGTAGGTACGAGCAGTACTTC | CASSQGRTSRYEQYF